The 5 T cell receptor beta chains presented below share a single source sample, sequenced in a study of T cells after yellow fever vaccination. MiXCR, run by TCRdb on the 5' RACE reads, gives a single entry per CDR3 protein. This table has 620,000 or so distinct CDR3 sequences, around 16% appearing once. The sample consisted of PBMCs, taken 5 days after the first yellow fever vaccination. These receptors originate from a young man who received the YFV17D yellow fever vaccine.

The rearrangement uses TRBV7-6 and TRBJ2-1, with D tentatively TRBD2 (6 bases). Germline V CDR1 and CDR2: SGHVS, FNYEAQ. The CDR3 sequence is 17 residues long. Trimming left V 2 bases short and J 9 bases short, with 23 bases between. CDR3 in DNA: TGTGCCAGCAGCTTAAATCGAGGCAGGGAGGTTTTCCGTGAGCAGTTCTTC. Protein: CASSLNRGREVFREQFF.

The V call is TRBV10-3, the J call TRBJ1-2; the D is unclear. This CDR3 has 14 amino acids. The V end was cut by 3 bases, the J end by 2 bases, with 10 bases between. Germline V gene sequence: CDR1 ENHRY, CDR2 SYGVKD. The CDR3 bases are TGTGCCATCAGTGACCGCGGCAGCAACTATGGCTACACCTTC. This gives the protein CAISDRGSNYGYTF.

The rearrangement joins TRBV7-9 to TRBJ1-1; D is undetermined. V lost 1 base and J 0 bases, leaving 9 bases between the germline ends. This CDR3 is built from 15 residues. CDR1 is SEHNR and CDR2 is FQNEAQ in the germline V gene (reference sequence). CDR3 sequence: CASSLVYLMNTEAFF. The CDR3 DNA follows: TGTGCCAGCAGCTTAGTTTATTTAATGAACACTGAAGCTTTCTTT.

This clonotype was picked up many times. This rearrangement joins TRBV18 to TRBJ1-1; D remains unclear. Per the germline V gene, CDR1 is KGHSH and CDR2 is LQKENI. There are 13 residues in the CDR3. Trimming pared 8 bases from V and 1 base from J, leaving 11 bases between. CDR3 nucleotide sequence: TGTGCCAGCAGTCTACATGAGAACACTGAAGCTTTCTTT. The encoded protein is CASSLHENTEAFF.

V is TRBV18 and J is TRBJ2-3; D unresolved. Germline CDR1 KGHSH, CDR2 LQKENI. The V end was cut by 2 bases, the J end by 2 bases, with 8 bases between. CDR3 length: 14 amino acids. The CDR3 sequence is CASSPSPVTDTQYF. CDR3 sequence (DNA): TGTGCCAGCTCACCAAGTCCAGTCACAGATACGCAGTATTTT.